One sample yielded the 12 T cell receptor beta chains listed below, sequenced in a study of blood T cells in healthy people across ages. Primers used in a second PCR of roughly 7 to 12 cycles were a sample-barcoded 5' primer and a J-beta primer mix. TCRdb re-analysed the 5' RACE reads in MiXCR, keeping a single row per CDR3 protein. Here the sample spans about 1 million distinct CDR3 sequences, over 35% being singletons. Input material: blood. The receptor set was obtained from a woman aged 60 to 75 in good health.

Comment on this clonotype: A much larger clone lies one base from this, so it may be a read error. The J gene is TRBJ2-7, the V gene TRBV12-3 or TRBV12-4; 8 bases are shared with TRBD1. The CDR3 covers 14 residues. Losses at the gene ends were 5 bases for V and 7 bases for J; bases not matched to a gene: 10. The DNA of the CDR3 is TGTGCCAGCAGTCCCGGGACAGGTAAAAATGAGCAGTACTTC. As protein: CASSPGTGKNEQYF.

CDR3: CASSVAAAQDTQYF. CDR3 DNA: TGTGCCAGCAGCGTAGCTGCGGCTCAAGATACGCAGTATTTT. The chain carries TRBV9 and TRBJ2-3; D not resolved. This CDR3 is 14 amino acids long. V dropped 0 bases and J dropped 5 bases, with 10 bases sitting between them. Looked up from germline, CDR1 is SGDLS and CDR2 is YYNGEE.

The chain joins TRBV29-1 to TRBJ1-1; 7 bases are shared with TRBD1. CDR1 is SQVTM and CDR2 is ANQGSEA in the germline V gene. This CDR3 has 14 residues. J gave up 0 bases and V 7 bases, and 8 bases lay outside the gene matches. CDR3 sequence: CSAGTARMNTEAFF. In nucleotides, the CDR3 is TGCAGCGCCGGGACAGCTCGGATGAACACTGAAGCTTTCTTT.

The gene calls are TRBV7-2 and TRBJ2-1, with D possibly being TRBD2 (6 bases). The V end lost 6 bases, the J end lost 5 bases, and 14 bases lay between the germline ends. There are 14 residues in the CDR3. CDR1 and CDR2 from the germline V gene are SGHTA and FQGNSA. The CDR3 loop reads CASSYLGGNNEQFF. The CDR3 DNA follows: TGTGCCAGCAGTTACCTAGGAGGGAACAATGAGCAGTTCTTC.

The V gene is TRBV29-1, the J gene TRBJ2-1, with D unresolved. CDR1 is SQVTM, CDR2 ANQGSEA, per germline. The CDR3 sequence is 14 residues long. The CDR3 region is CSPRLGVNSNEQFF. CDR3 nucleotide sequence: TGCTCCCCCCGGCTCGGAGTCAACTCCAATGAGCAGTTCTTC.

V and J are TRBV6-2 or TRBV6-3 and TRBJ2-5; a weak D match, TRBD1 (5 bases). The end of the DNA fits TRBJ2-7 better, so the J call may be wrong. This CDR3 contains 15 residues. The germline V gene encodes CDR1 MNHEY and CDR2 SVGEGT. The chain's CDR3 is CASLLGLGARYEQYF. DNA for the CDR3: TGTGCCAGCCTTCTCGGTTTAGGGGCCAGATACGAGCAGTACTTC.

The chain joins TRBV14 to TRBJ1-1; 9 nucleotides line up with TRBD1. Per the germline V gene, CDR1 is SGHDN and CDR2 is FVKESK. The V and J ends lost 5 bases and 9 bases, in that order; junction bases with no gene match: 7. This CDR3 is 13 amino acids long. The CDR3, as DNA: TGTGCCAGCAGCTTAGCAGGACAGGGGAAAGCTTTCTTT. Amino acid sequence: CASSLAGQGKAFF.

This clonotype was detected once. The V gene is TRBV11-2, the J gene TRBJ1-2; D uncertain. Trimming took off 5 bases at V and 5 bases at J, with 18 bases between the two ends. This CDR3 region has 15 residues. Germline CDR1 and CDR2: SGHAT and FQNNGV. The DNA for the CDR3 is TGTGCCAGCAGCCCCGGGGTGGCGCGTGAATATGGCTACACCTTC. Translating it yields CASSPGVAREYGYTF. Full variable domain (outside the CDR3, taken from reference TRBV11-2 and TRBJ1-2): EAGVAQSPRYKIIEKRQSVAFWCNPISGHATLYWYQQILGQGPKLLIQFQNNGVVDDSQLPKDRFSAERLKGVDSTLKIQPAKLEDSAVYLCASSPGVAREYGYTFGSGTRLTVV.

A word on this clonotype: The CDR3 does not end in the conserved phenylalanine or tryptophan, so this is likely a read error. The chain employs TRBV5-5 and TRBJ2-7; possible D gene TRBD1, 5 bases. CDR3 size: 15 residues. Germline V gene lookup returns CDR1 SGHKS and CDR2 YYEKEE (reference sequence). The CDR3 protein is CASSLTPGSSYEQYC. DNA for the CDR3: TGTGCCAGCAGCTTAACCCCAGGGTCCTCCTATGAGCAGTACTGC.

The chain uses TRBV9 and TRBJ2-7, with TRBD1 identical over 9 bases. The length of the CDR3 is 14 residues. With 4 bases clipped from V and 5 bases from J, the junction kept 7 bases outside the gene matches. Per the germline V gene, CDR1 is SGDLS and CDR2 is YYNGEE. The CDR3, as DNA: TGTGCCAGCAGCCGACACAGGGGGCTAGACGAGCAGTACTTC. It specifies CASSRHRGLDEQYF.

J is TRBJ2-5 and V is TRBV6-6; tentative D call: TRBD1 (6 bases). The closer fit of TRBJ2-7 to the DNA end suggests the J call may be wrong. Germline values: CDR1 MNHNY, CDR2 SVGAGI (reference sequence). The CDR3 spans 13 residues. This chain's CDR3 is CASSYRTDCEQYF. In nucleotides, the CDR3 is TGTGCCAGCAGTTACAGGACAGATTGCGAGCAGTACTTC.

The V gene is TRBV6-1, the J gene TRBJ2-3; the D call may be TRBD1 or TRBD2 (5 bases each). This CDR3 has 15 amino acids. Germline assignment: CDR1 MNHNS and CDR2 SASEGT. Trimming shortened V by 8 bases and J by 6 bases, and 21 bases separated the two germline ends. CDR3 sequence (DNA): TGTGCCAGCGTCCCTGCCGGGACCCCGACTGATACGCAGTATTTT. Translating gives CASVPAGTPTDTQYF.